These 5 T cell receptor beta chains came from one sample sequenced in a study of blood T cell repertoires in COVID-19. TCRdb's table, derived via immunoSEQ multiplex PCR, lists solely in-frame clones and lacks some. The sample holds approximately 150,000 clones; about four fifths are singletons and the top ten take about 7.8%. Sequencing used peripheral blood. Receptor source: a woman aged 55 to 70 with COVID-19, enrolled during active disease.

This clone was detected once. V and J are TRBV6-6 and TRBJ2-7; a weak D match, TRBD1 (6 bases). This CDR3 region has 15 residues. The ends were cut back, 6 bases at V and 0 bases at J, with 15 bases in the middle. The germline V gene encodes CDR1 MNHNY and CDR2 SVGAGI (reference sequence). The CDR3 nucleotides read TGTGCCAGCAGCTCAACAGGGCAGGGCTCCTACGAGCAGTACGTC. This codes for CASSSTGQGSYEQYV.

V usage is TRBV6-5 and J usage is TRBJ1-5; a possible D gene is TRBD1 (5 bases). CDR1 MNHEY and CDR2 SVGAGI come from the germline V gene. CDR3 length: 15 amino acids. Trimming left V 2 bases short and J 4 bases short, with 12 bases between. CDR3 DNA sequence: TGTGCCAGCAGTTACGGGTCAGGGCCTAATCAGCCCCAGCATTTT. Its translation: CASSYGSGPNQPQHF.

The chain uses TRBV18 and TRBJ2-7, with TRBD1 identical over 7 bases. Germline V gene lookup returns CDR1 KGHSH and CDR2 LQKENI. Unmatched junction bases numbered 9, after V lost 3 bases and J lost 7 bases. The CDR3 spans 14 residues. The CDR3 sequence is CASSPGQVLREQYF. CDR3 in DNA: TGTGCCAGCTCACCCGGACAGGTACTAAGGGAGCAGTACTTC.

The J gene is TRBJ1-2, the V gene TRBV28; the match to TRBD1 covers 9 bases. Per germline, CDR1 MDHEN and CDR2 SYDVKM. The CDR3 length is 16 residues. The trim removed 5 bases at V and 2 bases at J, leaving 9 bases unmatched. CDR3 DNA: TGTGCCAGCAGTCCGCCCGGGACAGGGATCAACTATGGCTACACCTTC. Protein product: CASSPPGTGINYGYTF.

This clone was seen a few times. As DNA, the CDR3 is TGTGCCAGCAGGACTGGGAACACCGGGGAGCTGTTTTTT. It yields the protein CASRTGNTGELFF. This chain uses TRBV9 with TRBJ2-2, with no clear D. The CDR3 contains 13 residues. CDR1 is SGDLS, CDR2 YYNGEE, per germline. The V gene lost 5 bases and the J gene lost 1 base, with 6 bases spanning the gap. Based on the CDR3 plus reference TRBV9 and TRBJ2-2, the full variable domain is DSGVTQTPKHLITATGQRVTLRCSPRSGDLSVYWYQQSLDQGLQFLIQYYNGEERAKGNILERFSAQQFPDLHSELNLSSLELGDSALYFCASRTGNTGELFFGEGSRLTVL.